The TCR beta chain under discussion was sequenced for a study of post-analysis software for immune sequencing data. The overall study: Recorded subtypes: relapsing-remitting, secondary progressive, progressive-relapsing; some patients unannotated.

Included in the TCR beta cDNA libraries were unique molecular identifiers. There were roughly 0.95 to 11 million T cells, and approximately 480,000 cDNA molecules came from them. TCRdb itself ran the PCR reads through MiXCR, one entry per CDR3 protein. This sample yields some 890,000 distinct CDR3 sequences, of which approximately 53% are seen a single time; under 6% belongs to the top ten. Comment on this clonotype: Its antigen remains unknown.

Study-wide findings and caveats: Patients carried a handful of TRBV segments more frequently than controls did, and TRBV5-6, TRBV5-1 and TRBV20-1 were among them. F-measure co-clustering was strong for batch-matched samples.

The CDR3 sequence is 14 residues long. V was trimmed by 0 bases and J by 4 bases, leaving 10 bases between them. Germline V gene data show CDR1 as SGHRS and CDR2 as YFSETQ. This chain joins TRBV5-1 and TRBJ1-2, with a possible D match to TRBD1 (5 bases). The sample was blood. This receptor was taken from a girl aged 5 to 17 with multiple sclerosis. The CDR3 loop reads CASSLAREGYGYTF. In DNA, the CDR3 is TGCGCCAGCAGCTTGGCCAGGGAGGGCTATGGCTACACCTTC.